This T cell receptor beta chain appears in the sequencing data of a study of T cell repertoires in cytomegalovirus infection. The overall study: Public TCR beta signatures marked donors with CMV infection and the matching HLA. Findings and limits, study-wide: HLA-C-restricted CMV-specific TCR beta clonotypes prevailed in the ex vivo response. Identification of carriers of CMV plus the relevant HLA was performed using cumulative public TCR beta family frequency.

From the reads, TCRdb called clonotypes with MiXCR, one entry per CDR3 protein. The table has just over 300,000 distinct CDR3 sequences, roughly 17% seen once. In its sample, this clonotype was seen many times. Its antigen is not known. Trimming took off 4 bases at V and 5 bases at J, with 9 bases between the two ends. CDR3 length equals 12 residues. Germline V CDR1 and CDR2: SGHTA, FQGNSA. The rearrangement links TRBV7-2 to TRBJ2-7; D uncertain. This TCR derives from a human donor in good health (CMV status not recorded). Some clones in this sample may be carry-over from other donors' samples. Sequencing used PBMCs. The CDR3 region is CASSSTGHEQYF. The CDR3 bases are TGTGCCAGCAGCTCCACCGGCCACGAGCAGTACTTC.